The clone carrying this TCR beta chain was counted between two and nine times. The library targeted TCRbeta and was prepared with unique molecular identifiers. MiXCR was run by TCRdb on the PCR reads, yielding one entry per CDR3 protein. The repertoire has some 500,000 distinct CDR3 sequences, 30% to 35% of them found once; the top ten carry more than 2%. The data belong to a study of T-cell reconstitution after alpha-beta-depleted transplantation in children. V was trimmed by 3 bases and J by 1 base, leaving 9 bases between them. The CDR3 sequence is 14 residues long. Germline V gives CDR1 SGHTA, CDR2 FQGNSA.

The material sequenced was PBMCs from the stem cell graft donor, taken from the stem cell graft. The V gene is TRBV7-2, the J gene TRBJ1-1; the D gene is possibly TRBD1 (5 bases). This TCR came from a human donor who donated a stem cell graft to a child with aplastic anemia. For the CDR3, the DNA is TGTGCCAGCAGCTTCCGGGACGGGAACACTGAAGCTTTCTTT. It codes for CASSFRDGNTEAFF.